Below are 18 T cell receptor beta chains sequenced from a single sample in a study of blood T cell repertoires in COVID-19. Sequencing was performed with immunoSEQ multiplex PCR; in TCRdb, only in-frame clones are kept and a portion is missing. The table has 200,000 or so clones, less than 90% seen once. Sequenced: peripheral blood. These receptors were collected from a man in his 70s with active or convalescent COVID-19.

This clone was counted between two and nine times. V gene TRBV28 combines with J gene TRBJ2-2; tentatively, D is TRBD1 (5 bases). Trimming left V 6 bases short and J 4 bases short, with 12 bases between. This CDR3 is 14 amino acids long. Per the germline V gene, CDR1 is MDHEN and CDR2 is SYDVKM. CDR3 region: CASSNQGGTGELFF. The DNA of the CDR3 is TGTGCCAGCAGCAACCAGGGTGGCACCGGGGAGCTGTTTTTT.

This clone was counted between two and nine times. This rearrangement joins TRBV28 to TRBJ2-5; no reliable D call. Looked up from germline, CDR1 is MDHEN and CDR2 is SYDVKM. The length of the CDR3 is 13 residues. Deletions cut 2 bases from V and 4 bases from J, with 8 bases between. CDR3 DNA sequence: TGTGCCAGCAGTTTAGGCCGTACAGAGACCCAGTACTTC. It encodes CASSLGRTETQYF.

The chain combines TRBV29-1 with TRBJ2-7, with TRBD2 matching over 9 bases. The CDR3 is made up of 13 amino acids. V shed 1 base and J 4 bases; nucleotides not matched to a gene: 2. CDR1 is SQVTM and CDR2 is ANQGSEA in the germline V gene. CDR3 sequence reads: CSVEVAGVYEQYF. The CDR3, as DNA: TGCAGCGTTGAAGTAGCGGGAGTTTACGAGCAGTACTTC.

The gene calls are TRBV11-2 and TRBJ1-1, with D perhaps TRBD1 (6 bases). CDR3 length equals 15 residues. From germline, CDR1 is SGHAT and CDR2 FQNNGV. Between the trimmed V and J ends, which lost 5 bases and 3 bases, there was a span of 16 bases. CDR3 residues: CASSPPYRADTEAFF. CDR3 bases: TGTGCCAGCAGCCCCCCCTACAGGGCGGACACTGAAGCTTTCTTT.

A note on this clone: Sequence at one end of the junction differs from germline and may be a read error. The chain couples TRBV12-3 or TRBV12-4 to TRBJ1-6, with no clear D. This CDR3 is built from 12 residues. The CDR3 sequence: CASSSFNSPLHF. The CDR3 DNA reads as TGTGCCAGCAGTTCCTTTAATTCACCCCTCCACTTT.

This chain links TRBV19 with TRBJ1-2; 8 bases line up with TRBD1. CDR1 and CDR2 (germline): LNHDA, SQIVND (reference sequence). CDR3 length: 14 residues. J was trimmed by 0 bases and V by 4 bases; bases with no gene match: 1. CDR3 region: CASSKQGANYGYTF. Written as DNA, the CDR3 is TGTGCCAGTAGTAAACAGGGGGCTAACTATGGCTACACCTTC.

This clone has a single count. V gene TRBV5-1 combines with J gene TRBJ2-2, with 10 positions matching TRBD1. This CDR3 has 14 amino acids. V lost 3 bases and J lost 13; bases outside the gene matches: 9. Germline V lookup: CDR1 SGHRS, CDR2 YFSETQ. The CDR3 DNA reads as TGCGCCAGCAGCTACCGGGACAGGGGTCAGGGGCTGTTTTTT. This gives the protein CASSYRDRGQGLFF. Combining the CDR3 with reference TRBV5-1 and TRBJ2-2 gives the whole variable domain KAGVTQTPRYLIKTRGQQVTLSCSPISGHRSVSWYQQTPGQGLQFLFEYFSETQRNKGNFPGRFSGRQFSNSRSEMNVSTLELGDSALYLCASSYRDRGQGLFFGEGSRLTVL.

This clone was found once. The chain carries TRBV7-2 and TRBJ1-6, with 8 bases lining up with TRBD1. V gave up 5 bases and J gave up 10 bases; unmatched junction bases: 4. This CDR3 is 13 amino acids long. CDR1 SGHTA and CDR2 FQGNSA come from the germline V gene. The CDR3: CASSPDRVSPLHF. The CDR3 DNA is TGTGCCAGCAGCCCGGACAGGGTGTCACCCCTCCACTTT.

In nucleotides, the CDR3 is TGTGCCAGCAGCCCAACCGTACTAGCGGGATTCTGGGAGACCCAGTACTTC. This gives the protein CASSPTVLAGFWETQYF. V usage is TRBV7-9 and J usage is TRBJ2-5; 10 bases line up with TRBD2. This CDR3 is built from 17 residues. Losses at the gene ends were 5 bases for V and 5 bases for J; bases not matched to a gene: 14. Per germline, CDR1 SEHNR and CDR2 FQNEAQ (reference sequence). The full variable domain, its missing parts supplied by reference TRBV7-9 and TRBJ2-5, is DTGVSQNPRHKITKRGQNVTFRCDPISEHNRLYWYRQTLGQGPEFLTYFQNEAQLEKSRLLSDRFSAERPKGSFSTLEIQRTEQGDSAMYLCASSPTVLAGFWETQYFGPGTRLLVL.

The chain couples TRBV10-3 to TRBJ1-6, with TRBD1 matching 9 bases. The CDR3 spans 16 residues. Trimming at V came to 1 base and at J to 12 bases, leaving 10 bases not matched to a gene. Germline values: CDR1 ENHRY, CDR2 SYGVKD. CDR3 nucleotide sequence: TGTGCCATCAGTGAGTTGGGGACAGGGAATTTTGGACCCCTCCACTTT. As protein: CAISELGTGNFGPLHF.

The CDR3 nucleotides are TGTGCTAGTGGTTTGGGCGGGGGTAACAATGAGCAGTTCTTC. Amino acid sequence: CASGLGGGNNEQFF. The J gene is TRBJ2-1, the V gene TRBV12-5; TRBD2 agrees at 7 bases. The CDR3 spans 14 residues. The germline CDR1 and CDR2 sequences are LGHNT and FRNRAP. The V and J ends lost 1 base and 5 bases, in that order; junction bases with no gene match: 2.

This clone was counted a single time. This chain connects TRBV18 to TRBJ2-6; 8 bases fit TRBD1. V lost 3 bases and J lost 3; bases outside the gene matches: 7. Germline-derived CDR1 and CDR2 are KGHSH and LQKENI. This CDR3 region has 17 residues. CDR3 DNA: TGTGCCAGCTCACCGGGGGCGACAGGGGTTGGGGCCAACGTCCTGACTTTC. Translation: CASSPGATGVGANVLTF.

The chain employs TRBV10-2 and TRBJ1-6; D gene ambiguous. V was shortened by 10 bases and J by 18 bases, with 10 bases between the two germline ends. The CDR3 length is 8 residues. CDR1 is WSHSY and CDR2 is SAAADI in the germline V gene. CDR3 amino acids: CATRRGHF. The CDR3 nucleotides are TGCGCCACCCGACGGGGCCACTTT.

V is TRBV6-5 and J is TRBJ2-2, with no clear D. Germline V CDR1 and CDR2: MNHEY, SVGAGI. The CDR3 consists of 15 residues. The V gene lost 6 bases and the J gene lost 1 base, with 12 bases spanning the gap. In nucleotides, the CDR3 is TGTGCCAGCAGCACTCGCTCTTTGAACACCGGGGAGCTGTTTTTT. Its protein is CASSTRSLNTGELFF.

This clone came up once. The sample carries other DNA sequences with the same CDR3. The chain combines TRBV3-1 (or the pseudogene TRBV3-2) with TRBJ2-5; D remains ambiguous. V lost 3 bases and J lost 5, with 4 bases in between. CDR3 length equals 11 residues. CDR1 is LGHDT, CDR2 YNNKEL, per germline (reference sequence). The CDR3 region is CASSHRETQYF. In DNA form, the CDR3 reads TGTGCCAGCAGCCATCGGGAGACCCAGTACTTC.

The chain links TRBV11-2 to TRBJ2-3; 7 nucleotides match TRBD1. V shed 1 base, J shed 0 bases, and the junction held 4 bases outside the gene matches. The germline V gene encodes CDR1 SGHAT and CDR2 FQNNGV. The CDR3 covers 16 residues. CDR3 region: CASSLGVGQSTDTQYF. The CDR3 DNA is TGTGCCAGCAGCTTAGGAGTGGGACAGAGCACAGATACGCAGTATTTT.

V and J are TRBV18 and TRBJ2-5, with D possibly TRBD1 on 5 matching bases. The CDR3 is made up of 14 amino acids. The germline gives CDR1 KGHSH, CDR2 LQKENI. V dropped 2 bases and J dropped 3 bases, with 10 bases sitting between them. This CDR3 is CASSPTIREETQYF. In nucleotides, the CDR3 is TGTGCCAGCTCACCAACGATCAGGGAAGAGACCCAGTACTTC.

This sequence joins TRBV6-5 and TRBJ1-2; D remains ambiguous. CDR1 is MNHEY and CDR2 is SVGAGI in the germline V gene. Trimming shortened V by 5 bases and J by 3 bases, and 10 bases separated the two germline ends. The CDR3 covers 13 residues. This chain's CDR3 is CASSPRVDYGYTF. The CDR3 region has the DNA TGTGCCAGCAGTCCCCGGGTAGACTATGGCTACACCTTC.